The 16 T cell receptor beta chains listed next were all sequenced from one sample in a study of beta chain features in type 1 diabetes. All of the isolated RNA was reverse transcribed, so expressed TCRB transcripts were sequenced. Assay: immunoSEQ multiplex PCR; the TCRdb copy retains only in-frame clones and omits some. Altogether a few hundred thousand clones are present, around 12% being singletons, with the ten largest covering 0.017%. The sample consisted of naive CD4+ T cells from blood. All receptors come from a man between 18 and 35 years old in good health.

The V and J genes are TRBV5-1 and TRBJ2-3, with TRBD1 matching over 7 bases. In germline, CDR1 is SGHRS, CDR2 YFSETQ. Losses at the gene ends were 2 bases for V and 4 bases for J; bases not matched to a gene: 10. The CDR3 extends over 16 amino acids. The chain's CDR3 is CASSLPDRARADTQYF. CDR3 nucleotides: TGCGCCAGCAGCTTACCAGACAGGGCGAGAGCAGATACGCAGTATTTT.

In the case of this clone: In the same sample, other DNA sequences code for this CDR3. The chain recombines TRBV30 with TRBJ1-1; D ambiguous. V was trimmed by 5 bases and J by 8 bases, leaving 6 bases between them. The CDR3 covers 9 residues. Germline V CDR1 and CDR2: GTSNPN, SVGIG (reference sequence). CDR3 loop: CAWGSEAFF. The DNA for the CDR3 is TGTGCCTGGGGCTCGGAAGCTTTCTTT.

V usage is TRBV28 and J usage is TRBJ2-7; 9 bases line up with TRBD2. J lost 2 bases, V lost 3 bases, and 5 bases had no gene match. The length of the CDR3 is 15 residues. CDR1 is MDHEN and CDR2 is SYDVKM in the germline V gene. The CDR3 sequence is CASSLRTSATYEQYF. The CDR3 coding sequence is TGTGCCAGCAGTTTGAGGACTAGCGCAACCTACGAGCAGTACTTC.

The CDR3 DNA reads as TGTGCCAGCAGGATTCCGGGGGGCACAGATACGCAGTATTTT. Residues: CASRIPGGTDTQYF. V usage is TRBV2 and J usage is TRBJ2-3; D is perhaps TRBD2 (6 bases). From germline, CDR1 is SNHLY and CDR2 FYNNEI. V dropped 6 bases and J dropped 1 base, with 11 bases sitting between them. There are 14 residues in the CDR3.

This clone was counted only a few times. V usage is TRBV28 and J usage is TRBJ2-7; D might be TRBD1 (6 bases). Germline values: CDR1 MDHEN, CDR2 SYDVKM. Trimming removed 2 bases from V and 4 bases from J, with 12 bases in between. The CDR3 has 14 amino acids. The DNA for the CDR3 is TGTGCCAGCAGTTTACCACAGGGCGCTTACGAGCAGTACTTC. Its translation: CASSLPQGAYEQYF.

The chain employs TRBV28 and TRBJ2-3; a weak D match, TRBD1 (5 bases). Trimming removed 2 bases from V and 4 bases from J, with 10 bases in between. Germline loops: CDR1 MDHEN, CDR2 SYDVKM. The CDR3 consists of 14 residues. CDR3 DNA sequence: TGTGCCAGCAGTTTACAGGGATACTCAGATACGCAGTATTTT. Amino acids: CASSLQGYSDTQYF.

This clone was seen more than once but under ten times. This CDR3 is also generated by other DNA sequences in the sample. The chain carries TRBV7-2 and TRBJ2-7; D ambiguous. CDR1 SGHTA and CDR2 FQGNSA come from the germline V gene. The V end lost 0 bases, the J end lost 1 base, and 7 bases lay between the germline ends. CDR3 length equals 14 residues. DNA for the CDR3: TGTGCCAGCAGCTTAGCGCGAGCGTCCTACGAGCAGTACTTC. Residues: CASSLARASYEQYF.

This chain connects TRBV4-3 to TRBJ2-3; 11 nucleotides agree with TRBD2. Germline CDR1 reads LGHNA; CDR2 reads YSLEER. This CDR3 has 17 residues. J lost 4 bases, V lost 5 bases, and 11 bases had no gene match. CDR3 nucleotides: TGCGCCAGCAGCTCCTTTCTATCTAGCGGGAGGTCAGATACGCAGTATTTT. It specifies CASSSFLSSGRSDTQYF.

The J gene is TRBJ1-1, the V gene TRBV28, with D unclear. Germline loops: CDR1 MDHEN, CDR2 SYDVKM. The CDR3 runs to 14 residues. Between the trimmed V and J ends, which lost 1 base and 1 base, there was a span of 7 bases. This chain's CDR3 is CASSLLLQNTEAFF. The CDR3 nucleotides are TGTGCCAGCAGTTTATTACTCCAGAACACTGAAGCTTTCTTT.

This clone was detected a few times. The rearrangement joins TRBV28 to TRBJ1-1; 8 positions agree with TRBD1. The V gene end was trimmed by 8 bases and the J gene end by 0 bases; junction bases not matched to a gene: 2. The CDR3 runs 13 residues. Germline CDR1 and CDR2: MDHEN and SYDVKM. As DNA, the CDR3 is TGTGCCAGCGGACAGGGAATGAACACTGAAGCTTTCTTT. It encodes CASGQGMNTEAFF.

The J gene is TRBJ2-3, the V gene TRBV7-2; D is undetermined. Germline CDR1 reads SGHTA; CDR2 reads FQGNSA. This CDR3 contains 14 residues. V was trimmed by 4 bases and J by 6 bases, leaving 14 bases between them. CDR3 region: CASSWRHLGDTQYF. Here the CDR3 DNA reads TGTGCCAGCAGCTGGCGGCACCTTGGGGATACGCAGTATTTT. The full variable domain, in which reference TRBV7-2 and TRBJ2-3 provide the parts outside the CDR3, is GAGVSQSPSNKVTEKGKDVELRCDPISGHTALYWYRQSLGQGLEFLIYFQGNSAPDKSGLPSDRFSAERTGGSVSTLTIQRTQQEDSAVYLCASSWRHLGDTQYFGPGTRLTVL.

The chain is built from TRBV28 and TRBJ2-7, with TRBD1 matching 11 bases. The V gene end was trimmed by 5 bases and the J gene end by 3 bases; junction bases not matched to a gene: 3. Germline V gene data show CDR1 as MDHEN and CDR2 as SYDVKM. The CDR3 is 14 amino acids. DNA of the CDR3: TGTGCCAGCAGTCGGACAGGGGGCCACTACGAGCAGTACTTC. Translated: CASSRTGGHYEQYF.

This chain links TRBV29-1 with TRBJ2-7; 7 positions match TRBD2. The V and J ends lost 7 bases and 1 base, in that order; junction bases with no gene match: 10. CDR3 size: 14 residues. Germline V gives CDR1 SQVTM, CDR2 ANQGSEA. CDR3: CSAVGRESSYEQYF. Here the CDR3 DNA reads TGCAGCGCAGTGGGGCGGGAGTCATCCTACGAGCAGTACTTC.

This clone turned up a few times. This rearrangement joins TRBV5-1 to TRBJ2-7; TRBD2 is a possible D gene (6 bases). This CDR3 has 13 amino acids. V lost 1 base and J lost 3, with 8 bases in between. CDR1 is SGHRS and CDR2 is YFSETQ in the germline V gene. CDR3 protein: CASSLSSGYEQYF. The CDR3 DNA reads as TGCGCCAGCAGCTTGAGTAGCGGCTACGAGCAGTACTTC.

V usage is TRBV13 and J usage is TRBJ2-2; 8 bases are shared with TRBD2. The CDR3 consists of 16 residues. The V segment lost 7 bases and the J segment 0 bases; nucleotides outside the gene matches: 7. The germline V gene encodes CDR1 PRHDT and CDR2 FYEKMQ (reference sequence). CDR3 amino acids: CASKSAGGANTGELFF. The CDR3 bases are TGTGCCAGCAAATCCGCGGGGGGAGCGAACACCGGGGAGCTGTTTTTT.

This clone appeared a few times. The rearrangement joins TRBV5-6 to TRBJ2-7, with D tentatively TRBD1 (6 bases). Germline lookup yields CDR1 SGHDT and CDR2 YYEEEE. V lost 5 bases and J 1 base, leaving 16 bases between the germline ends. This CDR3 spans 15 amino acids. Here the CDR3 reads CASSSIPDRSYEQYF. The DNA for the CDR3 is TGTGCCAGCAGTTCGATCCCCGACAGGTCCTACGAGCAGTACTTC.